Each of the 14 T cell receptor beta chains below was sequenced from the same sample in a study of blood T cells in healthy people across ages. Then a second PCR, running roughly 7 to 11 cycles, was carried out with a sample-barcoded 5' primer and a J-beta primer mix. TCRdb independently ran MiXCR on the 5' RACE reads; one entry per CDR3 protein. The sample holds some 780,000 distinct CDR3 sequences, around three fifths seen once. Material for sequencing was blood. The receptors were sampled from a man aged 35 to 55 in good health.

The chain has TRBV5-5 and TRBJ1-2; the D gene is possibly TRBD1 (5 bases). The germline gives CDR1 SGHKS, CDR2 YYEKEE (reference sequence). V lost 3 bases to trimming and J lost 2 bases, with 14 bases between them. This CDR3 is built from 15 residues. CDR3 bases: TGTGCCAGCAGCTGGGAGGGGCTATCGAACTATGGCTACACCTTC. It is translated as CASSWEGLSNYGYTF.

This rearrangement joins TRBV12-3 or TRBV12-4 to TRBJ2-3; no definite D call. Trimming stripped 2 bases from V and 2 bases from J, with 14 bases between. CDR3 length: 16 amino acids. CDR3 sequence: CASSLNQMSFTDTQYF. The CDR3 bases are TGTGCCAGCAGTTTAAATCAGATGAGTTTCACAGATACGCAGTATTTT.

The table lists this clonotype with a few counts. The V call is TRBV7-9, the J call TRBJ2-3; D unresolved. The CDR3 is 15 residues long. Looked up from germline, CDR1 is SEHNR and CDR2 is FQNEAQ (reference sequence). Trimming removed 2 bases at V and 0 bases at J, with 9 bases between. The CDR3 reads CASSLIATSTDTQYF. The CDR3 DNA reads as TGTGCCAGCAGCTTAATAGCAACTAGCACAGATACGCAGTATTTT.

The chain links TRBV6-6 to TRBJ1-4; D is perhaps TRBD1 (6 bases). The germline V and J ends were trimmed by 6 bases and 0 bases, with 14 bases remaining between them. CDR1 and CDR2 from the germline V gene are MNHNY and SVGAGI (reference sequence). This CDR3 has 16 residues. CDR3 nucleotides: TGTGCCAGCAGCGACCCAGGGGAGGCAACTAATGAAAAACTGTTTTTT. Translating gives CASSDPGEATNEKLFF.

The chain is built from TRBV20-1 and TRBJ2-2; a possible D gene is TRBD2 (5 bases). Germline V gives CDR1 DFQATT, CDR2 SNEGSKA (reference sequence). CDR3 length equals 15 residues. V lost 4 bases to trimming and J lost 2 bases, with 14 bases between them. The CDR3 DNA reads TGCAGTGCTATCCTCGGGGTGTCCAACACCGGGGAGCTGTTTTTT. Translating gives CSAILGVSNTGELFF.

J is TRBJ2-3 and V is TRBV24-1; TRBD1 matches 7 bases. V was clipped by 4 bases and J by 6 bases; unmatched bases: 9. Germline V gives CDR1 KGHDR, CDR2 SFDVKD. The CDR3 spans 15 residues. Here the CDR3 reads CATSEPGQRSDTQYF. The CDR3 nucleotides read TGTGCCACCAGTGAGCCGGGACAGAGATCGGATACGCAGTATTTT.

This clonotype was counted between two and nine times. This chain joins TRBV6-2 or TRBV6-3 and TRBJ2-7, with TRBD1 matching 9 bases. Unmatched junction bases numbered 11, after V lost 6 bases and J lost 2 bases. Germline V CDR1 and CDR2: MNHEY, SVGEGT. This CDR3 is 16 amino acids long. This CDR3 is CASRADPGQGTYEQYF. The CDR3 region has the DNA TGTGCCAGCAGAGCTGATCCGGGACAGGGCACCTACGAGCAGTACTTC.

The sample holds a few counts of this clonotype. This chain connects TRBV10-3 to TRBJ2-3; TRBD1 matches 8 bases. CDR1 and CDR2 from the germline V gene are ENHRY and SYGVKD. The CDR3 has 19 amino acids. Losses at the gene ends were 0 bases for V and 3 bases for J; bases not matched to a gene: 14. The CDR3 sequence: CAISESTSPGQEITDTQYF. The DNA of the CDR3 is TGTGCCATCAGTGAGTCCACCTCGCCGGGACAGGAAATTACAGATACGCAGTATTTT.

The rearrangement links TRBV9 to TRBJ1-2, with TRBD1 identical over 7 bases. The V segment lost 4 bases and the J segment 0 bases; nucleotides outside the gene matches: 9. The CDR3 is 16 residues long. Germline V lookup: CDR1 SGDLS, CDR2 YYNGEE. CDR3 amino acids: CASSPNTGAANYGYTF. The CDR3 DNA follows: TGTGCCAGCAGCCCGAACACAGGGGCAGCTAACTATGGCTACACCTTC.

The DNA for the CDR3 is TGCAGTGCCCCCTCCGTAACGACATTAAACAATGAGCAGTTCTTC. Translating gives CSAPSVTTLNNEQFF. The genes are TRBV20-1 and TRBJ2-1; D gene uncertain. The CDR3 spans 15 residues. V was clipped by 6 bases and J by 5 bases, with 20 bases between them. The germline CDR1 and CDR2 sequences are DFQATT and SNEGSKA (reference sequence).

This chain connects TRBV12-3 or TRBV12-4 to TRBJ2-7; 7 bases are a match to TRBD2. After removal of 5 bases from V and 7 bases from J, the junction contained 14 bases not matched to a gene. This CDR3 is 15 amino acids long. This CDR3 reads CASSLQSGTEREQYF. The CDR3 DNA sequence: TGTGCCAGCAGTCTCCAAAGCGGGACGGAGCGGGAGCAGTACTTC.

J is TRBJ2-3 and V is TRBV12-5; D is uncertain. Trimming pared 2 bases from V and 5 bases from J, leaving 2 bases between. Germline V gives CDR1 LGHNT, CDR2 FRNRAP. The CDR3 sequence is 11 residues long. CDR3 in DNA: TGTGCTAGTGGTTTGATAGATACGCAGTATTTT. Translation gives CASGLIDTQYF.

Only one count was recorded for this clonotype. This CDR3 is CASSYSSRGQANNEQFF. The CDR3 DNA follows: TGTGCCAGCAGTTACTCGAGTAGGGGCCAGGCCAACAATGAGCAGTTCTTC. This chain links TRBV6-5 with TRBJ2-1; TRBD1 is a possible D gene (5 bases). This CDR3 region has 17 residues. Between the trimmed V and J ends, which lost 0 bases and 5 bases, there was a span of 17 bases. Germline assignment: CDR1 MNHEY and CDR2 SVGAGI.

The V and J genes are TRBV20-1 and TRBJ2-3; 9 nucleotides agree with TRBD1. This CDR3 has 15 amino acids. CDR1 and CDR2 from the germline V gene are DFQATT and SNEGSKA (reference sequence). The trim removed 3 bases at V and 6 bases at J, leaving 10 bases unmatched. The DNA of the CDR3 is TGCAGTGCTAGTATTCGGACAGGGGCATCCGATACGCAGTATTTT. Encoded protein: CSASIRTGASDTQYF.